This T cell receptor (beta chain) is from a study of blood T cell repertoires in COVID-19. Looking at the study overall: Material from acute and convalescent COVID-19 was sourced from the United States, Italy and Spain.

Participants were aged roughly 18 to 89 years, lived in 20 to 25 US areas, and enrolled virtually. The table came from immunoSEQ multiplex PCR; TCRdb's copy has only in-frame clones and leaves some out. The table includes about 150,000 clones, 78% detected once. The CDR3 totals 15 residues. Germline lookup yields CDR1 SGHRS and CDR2 YFSETQ. Unmatched junction bases numbered 4, after V lost 4 bases and J lost 4 bases. Material: PBMCs or T cells enriched from blood (not recorded which). The TCR sequence derives from a woman aged 45 to 65 who had recovered from COVID-19. This rearrangement joins TRBV5-1 to TRBJ2-1; 11 bases are a match to TRBD2. CDR3 sequence (DNA): TGCGCCAGCAGCAAGACTAGCGGGGAATACAATGAGCAGTTCTTC. This sequence encodes CASSKTSGEYNEQFF.